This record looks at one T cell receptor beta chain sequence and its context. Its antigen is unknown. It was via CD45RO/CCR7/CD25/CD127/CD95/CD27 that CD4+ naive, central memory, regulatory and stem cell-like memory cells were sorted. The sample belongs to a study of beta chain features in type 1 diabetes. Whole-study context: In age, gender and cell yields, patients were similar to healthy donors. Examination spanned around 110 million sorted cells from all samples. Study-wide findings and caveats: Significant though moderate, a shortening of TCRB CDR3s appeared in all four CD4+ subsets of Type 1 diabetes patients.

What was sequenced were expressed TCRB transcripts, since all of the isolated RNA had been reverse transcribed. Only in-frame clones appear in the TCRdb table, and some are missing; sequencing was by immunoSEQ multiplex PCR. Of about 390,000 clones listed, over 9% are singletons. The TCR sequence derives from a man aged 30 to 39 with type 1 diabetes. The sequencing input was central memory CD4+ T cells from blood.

The CDR3 nucleotides are TGTGCCACCAGCGGACTAGCGGGAGTCACAGATACGCAGTATTTT. Amino acid sequence: CATSGLAGVTDTQYF. This chain uses TRBV10-3 with TRBJ2-3, with 13 bases identical to TRBD2. Germline V gene sequence: CDR1 ENHRY, CDR2 SYGVKD. CDR3 size: 15 residues. Germline trimming cut 10 bases from V and 2 bases from J; bases unmatched to any gene: 6.